The 17 T cell receptor beta chains reported below all come from one sample, sequenced in a study of Ad26.COV2.S vaccination and SARS-CoV-2 variants. The method was immunoSEQ multiplex PCR; TCRdb's version includes in-frame clones alone and lacks a portion of them. The table has 320,000 or so clones, almost 90% seen once. Treatment denoted: 19 received Ad26.COV2.S at low or high dose, single or two shots; a few received placebo; per-sample allocation not given. Repertoires come from day 63 after the first vaccine or placebo injection. The sample in question was peripheral blood, obtained in a trial of Ad26.COV2.S vaccine versus placebo. The receptors originated from a person aged 18-60 years who received the Ad26.COV2.S COVID-19 vaccine or a placebo.

The gene calls are TRBV19 and TRBJ1-1; maybe TRBD1 (6 bases). Germline V gives CDR1 LNHDA, CDR2 SQIVND (reference sequence). The CDR3 is made up of 12 amino acids. Trimming left V 6 bases short and J 2 bases short, with 7 bases between. CDR3: CASSRGNTEAFF. The CDR3 region has the DNA TGTGCCAGTAGCAGGGGAAACACTGAAGCTTTCTTT.

The chain joins TRBV18 to TRBJ2-1; TRBD1 or TRBD2 may be the D gene (7 bases each). Germline-derived CDR1 and CDR2 are KGHSH and LQKENI. V was clipped by 0 bases and J by 6 bases, with 15 bases between them. The CDR3 is made up of 16 amino acids. This CDR3 reads CASSPPGRGRCNEQFF. The DNA for the CDR3 is TGTGCCAGCTCACCACCGGGGAGGGGGCGGTGCAATGAGCAGTTCTTC.

This clone was found once. The chain has TRBV13 and TRBJ2-7, with D unresolved. Deletions cut 5 bases from V and 3 bases from J, with 17 bases between. The CDR3 runs 15 residues. The germline V gene has CDR1 PRHDT and CDR2 FYEKMQ (reference sequence). The CDR3 is CASSASTQVGYEQYV. CDR3 sequence (DNA): TGTGCCAGCAGCGCATCTACTCAGGTGGGCTACGAGCAGTACGTC.

The CDR3, as DNA: TGCGCCAGCAGCCATGGGGGACGGACGAACACTGAAGCTTTCTTT. This encodes CASSHGGRTNTEAFF. The chain combines TRBV4-3 with TRBJ1-1; possibly TRBD1 for D (5 bases). This CDR3 has 15 amino acids. The germline V gene encodes CDR1 LGHNA and CDR2 YSLEER. The V end lost 3 bases, the J end lost 1 base, and 12 bases lay between the germline ends.

The chain combines TRBV19 with TRBJ2-1; 8 nucleotides align to TRBD1. Germline CDR1 reads LNHDA; CDR2 reads SQIVND (reference sequence). J gave up 3 bases and V 7 bases, and 11 bases lay outside the gene matches. The CDR3 runs 16 residues. This CDR3 is CASTRGQGFGYNEQFF. The CDR3 nucleotides are TGTGCCAGTACCCGAGGACAGGGTTTCGGCTACAATGAGCAGTTCTTC.

This chain joins TRBV12-5 and TRBJ2-7; D may correspond to TRBD1 or TRBD2 (5 bases each). This CDR3 has 13 residues. Germline V gene sequence: CDR1 LGHNT, CDR2 FRNRAP. V lost 1 base to trimming and J lost 6 bases, with 10 bases between them. The CDR3 coding sequence is TGTGCTAGTGGTTTGGCCCCCGGGGCCGAGCAGTACGTC. Translated, it gives CASGLAPGAEQYV.

This chain joins TRBV4-1 and TRBJ2-7; D is possibly TRBD1 (5 bases). This CDR3 has 14 residues. Trimming pared 6 bases from V and 4 bases from J, leaving 16 bases between. CDR1 is MGHRA, CDR2 YSYEKL, per germline. The CDR3 DNA follows: TGCGCCAGCAGGGGATCTAGGGGTCTTTACGAGCAGTACTTC. This codes for CASRGSRGLYEQYF.

The rearrangement uses TRBV6-5 and TRBJ2-3, with D uncertain. V lost 0 bases and J lost 2, with 9 bases in between. The CDR3 is made up of 15 amino acids. Germline V gene sequence: CDR1 MNHEY, CDR2 SVGAGI. CDR3 region: CASSYSRTNTDTQYF. DNA for the CDR3: TGTGCCAGCAGTTACTCGAGAACGAACACAGATACGCAGTATTTT.

The V and J genes are TRBV29-1 and TRBJ2-1; 8 nucleotides agree with TRBD1. The CDR3 covers 13 residues. The germline gives CDR1 SQVTM, CDR2 ANQGSEA. The J segment lost 2 bases and the V segment lost 7 bases, leaving 4 bases of the junction unmatched. The CDR3 loop is CSGQGTPYNEQFF. The DNA of the CDR3 is TGCAGCGGACAGGGGACCCCCTACAATGAGCAGTTCTTC.

V and J are TRBV5-6 and TRBJ1-3, with D perhaps matching TRBD1 (5 bases). The CDR3 is made up of 17 amino acids. V dropped 4 bases and J dropped 0 bases, with 17 bases sitting between them. Per the germline V gene, CDR1 is SGHDT and CDR2 is YYEEEE. As DNA, the CDR3 is TGTGCCAGCAGCGTTCTGCCCGAAGGGGTCTCTGGAAACACCATATATTTT. As protein: CASSVLPEGVSGNTIYF.

This clone was detected only a few times. The genes are TRBV10-1 and TRBJ1-5; D uncertain. Looked up from germline, CDR1 is WNHNN and CDR2 is SYGVQD (reference sequence). V dropped 6 bases and J dropped 0 bases, with 6 bases sitting between them. This CDR3 region has 13 residues. The CDR3 sequence is CASSGDSNQPQHF. As DNA, the CDR3 is TGCGCCAGCAGCGGAGATAGCAATCAGCCCCAGCATTTT.

This chain connects TRBV9 to TRBJ1-2; D ambiguous. The ends were cut back, 0 bases at V and 8 bases at J, with 14 bases in the middle. The CDR3 extends over 14 amino acids. Germline assignment: CDR1 SGDLS and CDR2 YYNGEE. This CDR3 reads CASSVEAARRGYTF. CDR3 sequence (DNA): TGTGCCAGCAGCGTAGAGGCAGCGCGGCGCGGCTACACCTTC. Variable domain in full (rest from reference TRBV9 and TRBJ1-2): DSGVTQTPKHLITATGQRVTLRCSPRSGDLSVYWYQQSLDQGLQFLIQYYNGEERAKGNILERFSAQQFPDLHSELNLSSLELGDSALYFCASSVEAARRGYTFGSGTRLTVV.

This clone was counted between two and nine times. This chain joins TRBV25-1 and TRBJ1-4; D perhaps matches TRBD1 (5 bases). Germline assignment: CDR1 MGHDK and CDR2 SYGVNS. CDR3 size: 13 residues. Trimming cost V 4 bases and J 8 bases, with 11 bases left between them. The CDR3 coding sequence is TGTGCCAGCAGTGTCCTTGAGGGGGAAAAACTGTTTTTT. Translating gives CASSVLEGEKLFF.

The V gene is TRBV30, the J gene TRBJ2-1, with 11 bases fitting TRBD2. CDR1 is GTSNPN, CDR2 SVGIG, per germline (reference sequence). This CDR3 spans 13 amino acids. After removal of 3 bases from V and 5 bases from J, the junction contained 0 bases not matched to a gene. CDR3 protein: CAWRTSGNNEQFF. The CDR3 DNA sequence: TGTGCCTGGAGGACTAGCGGGAACAATGAGCAGTTCTTC.

This chain connects TRBV7-2 to TRBJ2-2; D gene unclear. Deletions cut 2 bases from V and 2 bases from J, with 3 bases between. This CDR3 comprises 13 residues. Germline-derived CDR1 and CDR2 are SGHTA and FQGNSA. CDR3 residues: CASSLINTGELFF. The CDR3 DNA sequence: TGTGCCAGCAGCTTAATAAACACCGGGGAGCTGTTTTTT.

This sequence joins TRBV7-8 and TRBJ1-1, with D uncertain. The germline gives CDR1 SGHVS, CDR2 FQNEAQ. The V end was cut by 1 base, the J end by 1 base, with 7 bases between. This CDR3 spans 14 amino acids. CDR3 in amino acids: CASSLVSANTEAFF. The CDR3 bases are TGTGCCAGCAGCTTAGTCTCCGCGAACACTGAAGCTTTCTTT.

The V gene is TRBV10-3, the J gene TRBJ2-3; 9 nucleotides align to TRBD2. The CDR3 contains 14 residues. The germline V gene has CDR1 ENHRY and CDR2 SYGVKD. V lost 6 bases, J lost 6 bases, and 7 bases stayed unmatched. DNA of the CDR3: TGTGCCATCAGGGGCGGGGGGGCCAGTGATACGCAGTATTTT. Encoded protein: CAIRGGGASDTQYF.